One sample yielded the 29 T cell receptor beta chains listed below, sequenced in a study of T cell changes during pregnancy in multiple sclerosis. The table came from immunoSEQ multiplex PCR; TCRdb's copy has only in-frame clones and leaves some out. The sample lists about 55,000 clones, 93% occurring once. The specimen was CD8+ T cells from peripheral blood mononuclear cells, collected in the second trimester of pregnancy. These receptors all come from a female donor with multiple sclerosis, enrolled in a pregnancy study.

The chain is built from TRBV7-9 and TRBJ1-3, with 9 bases that match TRBD1. The CDR3 has 19 amino acids. Trimming at V came to 2 bases and at J to 0 bases, leaving 11 bases not matched to a gene. Looked up from germline, CDR1 is SEHNR and CDR2 is FQNEAQ (reference sequence). The CDR3 DNA reads as TGTGCCAGCAGCTTACCGGTCACGGGACAGGGAACCTCTGGAAACACCATATATTTT. Encoded protein: CASSLPVTGQGTSGNTIYF. The whole variable domain, remainder taken from reference TRBV7-9 and TRBJ1-3, is DTGVSQNPRHKITKRGQNVTFRCDPISEHNRLYWYRQTLGQGPEFLTYFQNEAQLEKSRLLSDRFSAERPKGSFSTLEIQRTEQGDSAMYLCASSLPVTGQGTSGNTIYFGEGSWLTVV.

The chain is built from TRBV7-9 and TRBJ1-2, with 9 bases aligning to TRBD1. There are 14 residues in the CDR3. V dropped 3 bases and J dropped 6; count of bases not matched to a gene: 5. The V gene's germline CDR1 is SEHNR and CDR2 FQNEAQ (reference sequence). The CDR3 bases are TGTGCCAGCAGCTTTCAACAGGGGGCGAATGGCTACACCTTC. It is translated as CASSFQQGANGYTF.

The rearrangement links TRBV7-3 to TRBJ2-3, with 8 positions matching TRBD2. Germline CDR1 is SGHTA and CDR2 is FQGTGA. After removal of 2 bases from V and 4 bases from J, the junction contained 5 bases not matched to a gene. The CDR3 is 15 amino acids. The CDR3 sequence is CASSLYGRVPDTQYF. The CDR3 DNA reads TGTGCCAGCAGCTTATACGGGAGGGTCCCAGATACGCAGTATTTT.

The chain is built from TRBV19 and TRBJ1-5; D ambiguous. The CDR3 covers 15 residues. V was cut by 3 bases and J by 4 bases, with 13 bases left in between. Looked up from germline, CDR1 is LNHDA and CDR2 is SQIVND (reference sequence). DNA for the CDR3: TGTGCCAGTAGTATGGTTTCGGGAGCAAATCAGCCCCAGCATTTT. Translated, it gives CASSMVSGANQPQHF.

J is TRBJ2-7 and V is TRBV7-3; 9 bases agree with TRBD2. The V gene's germline CDR1 is SGHTA and CDR2 FQGTGA. V lost 5 bases, J lost 6 bases, and 11 bases stayed unmatched. The CDR3 is 15 residues long. This chain's CDR3 is CASSPAGGGAFEQYF. DNA of the CDR3: TGTGCCAGCAGCCCCGCTGGCGGGGGGGCGTTCGAGCAGTACTTC.

The V and J genes are TRBV5-1 and TRBJ2-7; 7 bases fit TRBD1. CDR1 SGHRS and CDR2 YFSETQ come from the germline V gene. V gave up 4 bases and J gave up 0 bases; unmatched junction bases: 4. The CDR3 covers 14 residues. CDR3 region: CASSTRQGSYEQYF. The CDR3, as DNA: TGCGCCAGCAGCACAAGACAGGGCTCCTACGAGCAGTACTTC.

The chain combines TRBV2 with TRBJ2-7, with D perhaps TRBD1 (5 bases). The ends were cut back, 8 bases at V and 4 bases at J, with 15 bases in the middle. The V gene's germline CDR1 is SNHLY and CDR2 FYNNEI. This CDR3 has 13 residues. The chain's CDR3 is CASGSGSRYEQYF. The CDR3 coding sequence is TGTGCCAGCGGCTCAGGGTCCAGGTACGAGCAGTACTTC.

This clone was observed once. The chain carries TRBV27 and TRBJ1-5; D is uncertain. From germline, CDR1 is MNHEY and CDR2 SMNVEV (reference sequence). V dropped 3 bases and J dropped 9 bases, with 12 bases sitting between them. The CDR3 loop spans 13 amino acids. This CDR3 reads CASSLGSRWPQHF. The CDR3 DNA reads TGTGCCAGCAGTTTGGGCTCACGGTGGCCCCAGCATTTT.

The V call is TRBV6-5, the J call TRBJ2-7; a possible D gene is TRBD1 (5 bases). V was shortened by 5 bases and J by 6 bases, with 14 bases between the two germline ends. The CDR3 totals 13 residues. Per the germline V gene, CDR1 is MNHEY and CDR2 is SVGAGI. The chain's CDR3 is CASSPGSRSEQYF. In nucleotides, the CDR3 is TGTGCCAGCAGTCCAGGGTCCCGGAGCGAGCAGTACTTC.

The CDR3 here is CASSLVRTGDSGNTIYF. CDR3 DNA: TGTGCCAGCAGCTTAGTGAGGACAGGGGATTCTGGAAACACCATATATTTT. The V gene is TRBV13, the J gene TRBJ1-3, with 9 bases that match TRBD1. This CDR3 is built from 17 residues. After removal of 1 base from V and 1 base from J, the junction contained 5 bases not matched to a gene. From germline, CDR1 is PRHDT and CDR2 FYEKMQ (reference sequence).

This chain joins TRBV2 and TRBJ2-7; 9 bases agree with TRBD1. J was trimmed by 3 bases and V by 10 bases; bases with no gene match: 13. The germline gives CDR1 SNHLY, CDR2 FYNNEI. CDR3 size: 15 residues. CDR3 sequence (DNA): TGTGCCATCAGAGAAGAGGGGACAGGGTACTACGAGCAGTACTTC. It specifies CAIREEGTGYYEQYF.

The chain joins TRBV7-5 to TRBJ1-2. TRBV7-5 is termed a pseudogene. The CDR3 loop spans 13 amino acids. CDR3 region: CASSPPGDYGYTF. DNA for the CDR3: TGTGCCAGCAGCCCGCCCGGGGACTATGGCTACACCTTC.

CDR3 residues: CASSQELRLNTEAFF. DNA for the CDR3: TGCGCCAGCAGCCAAGAACTGCGTTTGAACACTGAAGCTTTCTTT. The chain links TRBV4-3 to TRBJ1-1; D is undetermined. The CDR3 totals 15 residues. From germline, CDR1 is LGHNA and CDR2 YSLEER. V lost 0 bases, J lost 0 bases, and 8 bases lay in between.

This clone was seen a few times. V gene TRBV5-5 combines with J gene TRBJ1-5; TRBD1 matches 10 bases. The CDR3 is 17 residues long. In germline, CDR1 is SGHKS, CDR2 YYEKEE (reference sequence). V trimming: 3 bases; J trimming: 1 base; junction bases outside the gene matches: 7. The CDR3 protein is CASSSTGTGVSNQPQHF. The CDR3 nucleotides are TGTGCCAGCAGCTCGACCGGGACAGGGGTGAGCAATCAGCCCCAGCATTTT.

This clone was observed once. The V gene is TRBV15, the J gene TRBJ2-3; D is perhaps TRBD2 (5 bases). Germline values: CDR1 LNHNV, CDR2 YYDKDF (reference sequence). V gave up 0 bases and J gave up 2 bases, with 21 bases separating them. This CDR3 has 19 residues. The CDR3 loop reads CATSRDPTNTIIFTDTQYF. DNA for the CDR3: TGTGCCACCAGCAGAGATCCGACTAATACGATAATTTTCACAGATACGCAGTATTTT. The entire variable domain, with the rest obtained from reference TRBV15 and TRBJ2-3, is as follows: DAMVIQNPRYQVTQFGKPVTLSCSQTLNHNVMYWYQQKSSQAPKLLFHYYDKDFNNEADTPDNFQSRRPNTSFCFLDIRSPGLGDTAMYLCATSRDPTNTIIFTDTQYFGPGTRLTVL.

The V and J genes are TRBV13 and TRBJ1-2, with D maybe TRBD1 (5 bases). The CDR3 length is 15 residues. Trimming cost V 0 bases and J 4 bases, with 12 bases left between them. CDR1 is PRHDT and CDR2 is FYEKMQ in the germline V gene (reference sequence). The CDR3 nucleotides read TGTGCCAGCAGCTTAGGCCCAGGGCGAGGCTATGGCTACACCTTC. Translating gives CASSLGPGRGYGYTF.

The chain joins TRBV27 to TRBJ1-5; D is undetermined. This CDR3 is 13 amino acids long. Germline V gene data show CDR1 as MNHEY and CDR2 as SMNVEV (reference sequence). V lost 6 bases, J lost 4 bases, and 10 bases lay in between. CDR3 in DNA: TGTGCCAGCAGCCCTGATGAGAATCAGCCCCAGCATTTT. Translation: CASSPDENQPQHF.

CDR3 in DNA: TGTGCCAGCAGTCCAGCGCGGACAGCGACTATGACAGATACGCAGTATTTT. This sequence encodes CASSPARTATMTDTQYF. The rearrangement links TRBV27 to TRBJ2-3; TRBD1 is a possible D gene (6 bases). V was clipped by 5 bases and J by 3 bases, with 21 bases between them. This CDR3 has 17 residues. Germline CDR1 and CDR2: MNHEY and SMNVEV (reference sequence).

The J gene is TRBJ1-1, the V gene TRBV6-4, with D uncertain. Germline V CDR1 and CDR2: MRHNA, SNTAGT. The CDR3 spans 15 residues. V lost 2 bases, J lost 1 base, and 11 bases lay in between. Written as DNA, the CDR3 is TGTGCCAGCAGTGACCAACCTATTAAGAACACTGAAGCTTTCTTT. Encoded protein: CASSDQPIKNTEAFF.

This chain uses TRBV29-1 with TRBJ1-1, with no clear D. V was cut by 5 bases and J by 5 bases, with 15 bases left in between. CDR3 length: 13 amino acids. The germline V gene has CDR1 SQVTM and CDR2 ANQGSEA. The CDR3 loop reads CSVHKTGTTEAFF. DNA of the CDR3: TGCAGCGTTCACAAAACGGGTACGACTGAAGCTTTCTTT.

The J gene is TRBJ1-2, the V gene TRBV25-1; D may be TRBD1 (6 bases). The germline V and J ends were trimmed by 6 bases and 4 bases, with 15 bases remaining between them. Germline CDR1 reads MGHDK; CDR2 reads SYGVNS. This CDR3 region has 14 residues. In DNA, the CDR3 is TGTGCCAGCAGCACATACGGACAGTCCTATGGCTACACCTTC. It encodes CASSTYGQSYGYTF.

V and J are TRBV5-1 and TRBJ2-7; D may be TRBD1 (6 bases). V lost 5 bases and J lost 1, with 13 bases in between. The CDR3 runs to 14 residues. Germline V gene data show CDR1 as SGHRS and CDR2 as YFSETQ. Here the CDR3 reads CASRITGWSYEQYF. The CDR3 nucleotides are TGCGCCAGCAGGATAACAGGGTGGTCCTACGAGCAGTACTTC.

This rearrangement joins TRBV27 to TRBJ2-2, with D perhaps TRBD2 (7 bases). The germline CDR1 and CDR2 sequences are MNHEY and SMNVEV (reference sequence). The length of the CDR3 is 14 residues. Trimming removed 4 bases from V and 2 bases from J, with 8 bases in between. In nucleotides, the CDR3 is TGTGCCAGCAGTTCGGGGGGCAACACCGGGGAGCTGTTTTTT. Translating gives CASSSGGNTGELFF.

The gene calls are TRBV14 and TRBJ1-5; D perhaps matches TRBD1 (6 bases). Germline assignment: CDR1 SGHDN and CDR2 FVKESK. The V gene lost 1 base and the J gene lost 7 bases, with 29 bases spanning the gap. The CDR3 runs 20 residues. CDR3 region: CASSQGDGQNSPRSVQPQHF. CDR3 bases: TGTGCCAGCAGCCAAGGGGACGGACAGAACTCCCCACGGAGCGTACAGCCCCAGCATTTT.

This clone was observed once. CDR3 loop: CASSWGGGSGGDEQYF. In DNA form, the CDR3 reads TGTGCCAGCAGCTGGGGGGGTGGTAGCGGGGGCGACGAGCAGTACTTC. This chain uses TRBV5-4 with TRBJ2-7; 9 nucleotides agree with TRBD2. Germline V gene data show CDR1 as SGHNT and CDR2 as YYREEE (reference sequence). V lost 3 bases and J lost 5; bases outside the gene matches: 12. This CDR3 has 16 residues.

Notes on this clone: Other DNA variants within this sample encode the same CDR3. This chain joins TRBV7-9 and TRBJ2-7; tentative D call: TRBD1 (6 bases). The length of the CDR3 is 14 residues. V lost 3 bases and J 0 bases, leaving 9 bases between the germline ends. Germline CDR1 reads SEHNR; CDR2 reads FQNEAQ (reference sequence). CDR3 DNA sequence: TGTGCCAGCAGCTTGGCGACAGGCTCCTACGAGCAGTACTTC. Protein: CASSLATGSYEQYF.

This rearrangement joins TRBV7-6 to TRBJ2-1; a weak D match, TRBD2 (7 bases). Trimming took 5 bases from V and 7 from J, leaving 18 bases between them. CDR3 length: 15 residues. Germline V lookup: CDR1 SGHVS, CDR2 FNYEAQ. CDR3 DNA sequence: TGTGCCAGCAGCCCTCGAGGCAGGGGAGGGAATGAGCAGTTCTTC. Its translation is CASSPRGRGGNEQFF.

This rearrangement joins TRBV13 to TRBJ2-7; TRBD2 matches at 10 bases. The CDR3 is made up of 15 amino acids. Germline assignment: CDR1 PRHDT and CDR2 FYEKMQ (reference sequence). V lost 5 bases, J lost 3 bases, and 7 bases stayed unmatched. CDR3 loop: CASSALTSGLYEQYF. The CDR3 bases are TGTGCCAGCAGCGCGCTGACTAGCGGGCTCTACGAGCAGTACTTC.

The V call is TRBV27, the J call TRBJ2-1; D is perhaps TRBD1 (6 bases). The CDR3 extends over 16 amino acids. Germline V lookup: CDR1 MNHEY, CDR2 SMNVEV (reference sequence). Trimming shortened V by 4 bases and J by 6 bases, and 19 bases separated the two germline ends. The DNA of the CDR3 is TGTGCCAGCAGTTCTGGGGGCGATTTACCGCCCAATGAGCAGTTCTTC. Amino acids: CASSSGGDLPPNEQFF.